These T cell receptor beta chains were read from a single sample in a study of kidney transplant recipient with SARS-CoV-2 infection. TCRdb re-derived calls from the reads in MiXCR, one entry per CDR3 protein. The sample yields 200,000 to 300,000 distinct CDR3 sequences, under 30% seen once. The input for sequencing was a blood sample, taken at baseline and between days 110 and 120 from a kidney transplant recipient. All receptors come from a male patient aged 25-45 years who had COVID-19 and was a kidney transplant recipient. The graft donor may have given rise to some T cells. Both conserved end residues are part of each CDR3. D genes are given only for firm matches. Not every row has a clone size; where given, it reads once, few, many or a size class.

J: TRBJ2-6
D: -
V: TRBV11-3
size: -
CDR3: CASSLSPGRSSGANVLTF
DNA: TGTGCCAGCAGCTTAAGTCCAGGGAGGTCCTCTGGGGCCAACGTCCTGACTTTC

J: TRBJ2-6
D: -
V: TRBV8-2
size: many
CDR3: CGTRERITQSRANVLTF
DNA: TGTGGCACTAGGGAGAGGATAACACAAAGTCGGGCCAACGTCCTGACTTTC

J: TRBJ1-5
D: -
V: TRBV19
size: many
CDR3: CASSIEPGVGNQPQHF
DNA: TGTGCCAGTAGTATAGAGCCAGGGGTCGGTAATCAGCCCCAGCATTTT

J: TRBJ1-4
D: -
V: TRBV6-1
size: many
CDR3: CASSETWTEANEKLFF
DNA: TGTGCCAGCAGTGAAACTTGGACGGAAGCTAATGAAAAACTGTTTTTT

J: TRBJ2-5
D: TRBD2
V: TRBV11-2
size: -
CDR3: CASSPPPWTSGKLVETQYF
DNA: TGTGCCAGCAGCCCTCCCCCATGGACTAGCGGGAAATTAGTAGAGACCCAGTACTTC

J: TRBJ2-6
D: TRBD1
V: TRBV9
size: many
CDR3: CASSIGQGPSGANVLTF
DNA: TGTGCCAGCAGCATAGGACAGGGCCCTTCTGGGGCCAACGTCCTGACTTTC

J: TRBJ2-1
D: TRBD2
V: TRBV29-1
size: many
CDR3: CSGNRVAGGEQFF
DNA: TGCAGCGGGAACAGGGTTGCGGGAGGAGAACAGTTCTTC

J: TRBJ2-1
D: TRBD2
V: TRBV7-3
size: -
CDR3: CASSLGTGAALAGYNEQFF
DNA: TGTGCCAGCAGCTTAGGAACAGGGGCAGCCCTAGCGGGGTACAATGAGCAGTTCTTC

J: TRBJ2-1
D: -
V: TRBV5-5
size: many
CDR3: CASSLRGGFGNEQFF
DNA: TGTGCCAGCAGCCTACGAGGGGGGTTCGGCAATGAGCAGTTCTTC

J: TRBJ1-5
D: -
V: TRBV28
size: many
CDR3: CASSLRQINQPQHF
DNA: TGTGCCAGCAGTTTAAGACAGATCAATCAGCCCCAGCATTTT

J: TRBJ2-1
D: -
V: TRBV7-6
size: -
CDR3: CASSILRYRDNEQFF
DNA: TGTGCCAGCAGCATTCTCCGGTACAGGGATAATGAGCAGTTCTTC

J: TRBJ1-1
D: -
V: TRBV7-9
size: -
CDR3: CASSLGGGPPEAFF
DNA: TGTGCCAGCAGCTTAGGAGGAGGGCCACCTGAAGCTTTCTTT

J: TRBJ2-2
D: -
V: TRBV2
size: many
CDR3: CASRLANTGELFF
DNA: TGTGCCAGCAGGCTAGCTAACACCGGGGAGCTGTTTTTT

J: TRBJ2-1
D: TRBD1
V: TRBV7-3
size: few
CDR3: CASSLNPGTGINEQFF
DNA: TGTGCCAGCAGCTTAAATCCCGGGACAGGGATCAATGAGCAGTTCTTC

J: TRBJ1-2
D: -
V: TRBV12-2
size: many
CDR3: CASRLVQTPRKTYGYTF
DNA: TGTGCAAGTCGCCTGGTCCAGACTCCACGAAAGACCTATGGCTACACCTTC

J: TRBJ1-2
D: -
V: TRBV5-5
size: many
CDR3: CASQVPVSRKTYGYTF
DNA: TGTGCCAGCCAGGTACCTGTCTCGCGAAAGACCTATGGCTACACCTTC

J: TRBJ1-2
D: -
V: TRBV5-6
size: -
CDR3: CASLLVNSRKTYGYTF
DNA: TGTGCCAGCCTTCTCGTCAATAGTCGAAAGACCTATGGCTACACCTTC

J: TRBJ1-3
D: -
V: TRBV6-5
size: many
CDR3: CASFPGSGNTIYF
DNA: TGTGCCAGCTTCCCAGGCTCTGGAAACACCATATATTTT

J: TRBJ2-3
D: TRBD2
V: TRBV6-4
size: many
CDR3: CASSASGTDTQYF
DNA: TGTGCCAGCAGTGCTAGCGGGACAGATACGCAGTATTTT

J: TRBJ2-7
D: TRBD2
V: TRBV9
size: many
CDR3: CASSVDPGLGAYEQYF
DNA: TGTGCCAGCAGCGTAGATCCGGGACTAGGAGCCTACGAGCAGTACTTC

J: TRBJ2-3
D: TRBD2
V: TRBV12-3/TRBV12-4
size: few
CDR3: CASSGGLADVTDTQYF
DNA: TGTGCCAGCAGTGGCGGACTAGCGGACGTCACAGATACGCAGTATTTT

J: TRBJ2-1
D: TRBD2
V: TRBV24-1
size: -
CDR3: CATSDFGLEHEQFF
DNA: TGTGCCACCAGTGATTTCGGACTAGAACATGAGCAGTTCTTC

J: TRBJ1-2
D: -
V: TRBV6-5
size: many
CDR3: CASSEVEECRKTYGYTF
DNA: TGTGCCAGCAGTGAGGTCGAGGAATGTAGAAAGACCTATGGCTACACCTTC

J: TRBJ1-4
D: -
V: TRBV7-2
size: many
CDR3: CASSLNPAGTNEKLFF
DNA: TGTGCCAGCAGCTTAAACCCGGCGGGCACTAATGAAAAACTGTTTTTT

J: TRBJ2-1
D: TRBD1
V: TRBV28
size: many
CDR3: CASSLQGAREQFF
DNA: TGTGCCAGCAGTTTACAGGGGGCGCGTGAGCAGTTCTTC

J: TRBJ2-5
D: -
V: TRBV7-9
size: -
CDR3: CDSSWGVQETQYF
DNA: TGTGACAGCAGCTGGGGGGTACAAGAGACCCAGTACTTC

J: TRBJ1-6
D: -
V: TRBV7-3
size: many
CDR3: CASSKAYNSPLHF
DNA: TGTGCCAGCAGCAAGGCCTATAATTCACCCCTCCACTTT

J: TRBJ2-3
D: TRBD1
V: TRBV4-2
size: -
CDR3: CANSPTGGIADTQYF
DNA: TGTGCCAACAGCCCTACAGGGGGCATAGCAGATACGCAGTATTTT

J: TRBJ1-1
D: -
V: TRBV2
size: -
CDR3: CAGSPGRRTEAFF
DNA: TGTGCCGGCAGCCCGGGTCGGAGAACTGAAGCTTTCTTT

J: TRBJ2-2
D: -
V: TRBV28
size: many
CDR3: CASSLGAALGELFF
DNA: TGTGCCAGCAGTTTAGGGGCCGCCCTCGGGGAGCTGTTTTTT

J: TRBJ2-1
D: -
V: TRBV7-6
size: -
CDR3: CASSLAEGDWVGEQFF
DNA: TGTGCCAGCAGCTTAGCGGAGGGGGATTGGGTTGGTGAGCAGTTCTTC

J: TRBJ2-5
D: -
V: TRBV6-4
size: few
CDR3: CALHSGQMRETQYF
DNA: TGTGCCCTCCATTCTGGCCAAATGAGAGAGACCCAGTACTTC

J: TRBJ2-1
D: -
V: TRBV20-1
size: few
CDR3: CSARDPSGTGNEQFF
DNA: TGCAGTGCTAGAGATCCTAGCGGGACAGGGAATGAGCAGTTCTTC

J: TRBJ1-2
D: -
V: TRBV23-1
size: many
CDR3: CASSAARLRRKTYGYTF
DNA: TGCGCCAGCAGTGCCGCGAGGCTACGCAGAAAGACCTATGGCTACACCTTC

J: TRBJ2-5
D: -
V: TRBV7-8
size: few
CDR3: CASSLGRRQETQYF
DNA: TGTGCCAGCAGCTTAGGCAGGCGTCAAGAGACCCAGTACTTC

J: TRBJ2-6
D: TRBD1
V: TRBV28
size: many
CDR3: CASSPPGQGAFGANVLTF
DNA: TGTGCCAGCAGTCCACCGGGACAGGGGGCGTTTGGGGCCAACGTCCTGACTTTC

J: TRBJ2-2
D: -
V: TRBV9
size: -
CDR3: CASGVSSQGGSGELFF
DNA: TGTGCCAGCGGCGTATCGAGTCAGGGGGGTAGCGGGGAGCTGTTTTTT

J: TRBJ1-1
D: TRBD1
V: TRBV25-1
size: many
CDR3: CASALTGDTEAFF
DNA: TGTGCCAGCGCCCTGACAGGGGACACTGAAGCTTTCTTT

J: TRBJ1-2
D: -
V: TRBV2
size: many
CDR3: CASSTLRLGGYTF
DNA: TGTGCCAGCAGCACCCTAAGGTTGGGCGGCTACACCTTC

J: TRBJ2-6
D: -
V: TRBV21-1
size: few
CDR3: CASSKDSHGTESSGANVLTF
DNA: TGTGCCAGCAGCAAAGATTCACACGGGACAGAGAGCTCTGGGGCCAACGTCCTGACTTTC

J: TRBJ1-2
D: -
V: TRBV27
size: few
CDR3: CASSARHPGWKTYGYTF
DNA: TGTGCCAGCAGTGCGCGTCATCCTGGCTGGAAGACCTATGGCTACACCTTC

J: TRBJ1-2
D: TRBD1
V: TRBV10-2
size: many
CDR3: CASSVGGTSRKTYGYTF
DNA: TGCGCCAGCAGTGTAGGGGGCACTTCTAGAAAGACCTATGGCTACACCTTC

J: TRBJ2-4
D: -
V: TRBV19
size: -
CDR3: CASTERANIQYF
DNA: TGTGCCAGTACGGAAAGGGCGAACATTCAGTACTTC

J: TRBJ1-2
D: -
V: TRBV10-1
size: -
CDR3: CASSITVRSRKTYGYTF
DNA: TGCGCCAGCAGTATAACGGTAAGATCGCGAAAGACCTATGGCTACACCTTC

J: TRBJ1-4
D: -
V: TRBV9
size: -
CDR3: CASSVQGGPNEKLFF
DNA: TGTGCCAGCAGCGTACAGGGTGGCCCTAATGAAAAACTGTTTTTT

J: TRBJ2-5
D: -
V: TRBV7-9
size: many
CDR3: CASSLVASKVIQYF
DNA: TGTGCCAGCAGCTTAGTGGCTAGCAAAGTTATCCAGTACTTC

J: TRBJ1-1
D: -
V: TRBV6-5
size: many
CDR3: CASSYGTGPPMNTEAFF
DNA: TGTGCCAGCAGTTACGGTACAGGGCCTCCTATGAACACTGAAGCTTTCTTT

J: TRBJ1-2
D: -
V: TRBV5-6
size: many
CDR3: CASRRDNSRKTYGYTF
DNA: TGTGCCAGCAGGCGTGACAATAGTCGAAAGACCTATGGCTACACCTTC

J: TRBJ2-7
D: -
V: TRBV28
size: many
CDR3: CASSKGRSGYINEQYF
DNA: TGTGCCAGCAGTAAGGGGCGGTCAGGTTACATAAACGAGCAGTACTTC

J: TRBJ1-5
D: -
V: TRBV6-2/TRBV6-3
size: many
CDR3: CASSYWTAGNQPQHF
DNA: TGTGCCAGCAGTTACTGGACGGCCGGCAATCAGCCCCAGCATTTT

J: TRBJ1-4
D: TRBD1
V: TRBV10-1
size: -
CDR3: CASSEDRAPLNEKLFF
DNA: TGCGCCAGCAGTGAGGACAGGGCCCCCCTTAATGAAAAACTGTTTTTT

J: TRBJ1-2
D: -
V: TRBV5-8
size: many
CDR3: CASKRSHPRKTYGYTF
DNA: TGTGCCAGCAAGCGAAGTCATCCACGAAAGACCTATGGCTACACCTTC

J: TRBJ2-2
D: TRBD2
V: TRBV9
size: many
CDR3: CASSEGTNEGTGELFF
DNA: TGTGCCAGCAGCGAGGGGACTAACGAAGGGACCGGGGAGCTGTTTTTT

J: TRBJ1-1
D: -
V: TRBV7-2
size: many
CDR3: CASSLRVSGEAFF
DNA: TGTGCCAGCAGCCTCAGGGTATCGGGTGAAGCTTTCTTT